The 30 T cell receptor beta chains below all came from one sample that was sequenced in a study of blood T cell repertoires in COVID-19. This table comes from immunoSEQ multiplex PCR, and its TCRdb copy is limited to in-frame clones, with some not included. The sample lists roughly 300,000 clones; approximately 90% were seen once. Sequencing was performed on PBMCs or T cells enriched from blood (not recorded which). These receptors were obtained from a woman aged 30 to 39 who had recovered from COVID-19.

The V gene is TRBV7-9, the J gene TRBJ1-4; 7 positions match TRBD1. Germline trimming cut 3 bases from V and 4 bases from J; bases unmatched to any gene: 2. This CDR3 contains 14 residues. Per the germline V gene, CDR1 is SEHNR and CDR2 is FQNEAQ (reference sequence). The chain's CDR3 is CASSFGQVNEKLFF. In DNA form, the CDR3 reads TGTGCCAGCAGCTTTGGACAGGTTAATGAAAAACTGTTTTTT.

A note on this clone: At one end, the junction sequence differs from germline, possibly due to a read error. The CDR3 here is CSVEAGTHYGYTF. In DNA, the CDR3 is TGCAGCGTCGAAGCCGGGACACATTATGGCTACACCTTC. V gene TRBV29-1 combines with J gene TRBJ1-2; TRBD1 might be the D (6 bases). Germline CDR1 SQVTM, CDR2 ANQGSEA. CDR3 length: 13 residues. Full variable domain (rest looked up from reference TRBV29-1 and TRBJ1-2): SAVISQKPSRDICQRGTSLTIQCQVDSQVTMMFWYRQQPGQSLTLIATANQGSEATYESGFVIDKFPISRPNLTFSTLTVSNMSPEDSSIYLCSVEAGTHYGYTFGSGTRLTVV.

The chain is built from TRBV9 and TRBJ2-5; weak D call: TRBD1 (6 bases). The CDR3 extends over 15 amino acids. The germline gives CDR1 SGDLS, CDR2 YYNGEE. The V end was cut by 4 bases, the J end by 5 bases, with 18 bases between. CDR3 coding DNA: TGTGCCAGCAGCCGACGGGACACCTCGGGGGAGACCCAGTACTTC. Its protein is CASSRRDTSGETQYF.

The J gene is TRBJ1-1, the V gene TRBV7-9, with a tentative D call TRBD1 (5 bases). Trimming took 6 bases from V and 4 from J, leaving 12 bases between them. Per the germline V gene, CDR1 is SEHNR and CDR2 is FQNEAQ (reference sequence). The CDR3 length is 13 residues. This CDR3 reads CASRRQSSTEAFF. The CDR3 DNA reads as TGTGCCAGCAGGCGACAGTCCTCCACTGAAGCTTTCTTT.

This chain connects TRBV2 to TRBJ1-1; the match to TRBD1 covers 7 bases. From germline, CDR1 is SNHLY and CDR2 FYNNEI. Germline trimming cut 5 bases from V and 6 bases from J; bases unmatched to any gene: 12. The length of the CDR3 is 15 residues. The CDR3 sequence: CASSNNRGRRAEAFF. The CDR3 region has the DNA TGTGCCAGCAGTAATAACAGGGGTAGGAGGGCTGAAGCTTTCTTT.

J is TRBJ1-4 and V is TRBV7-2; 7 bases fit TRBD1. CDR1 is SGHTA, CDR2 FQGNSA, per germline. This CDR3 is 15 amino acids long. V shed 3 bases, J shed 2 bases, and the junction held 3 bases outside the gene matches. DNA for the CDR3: TGTGCCAGCAGCTTCTACAGGGGTACTAATGAAAAACTGTTTTTT. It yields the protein CASSFYRGTNEKLFF.

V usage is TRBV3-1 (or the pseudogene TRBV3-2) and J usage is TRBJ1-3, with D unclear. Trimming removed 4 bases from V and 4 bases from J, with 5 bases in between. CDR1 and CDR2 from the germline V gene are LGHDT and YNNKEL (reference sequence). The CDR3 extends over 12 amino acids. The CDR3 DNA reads TGTGCCAGCAGCCCATCCGGAAACACCATATATTTT. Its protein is CASSPSGNTIYF.

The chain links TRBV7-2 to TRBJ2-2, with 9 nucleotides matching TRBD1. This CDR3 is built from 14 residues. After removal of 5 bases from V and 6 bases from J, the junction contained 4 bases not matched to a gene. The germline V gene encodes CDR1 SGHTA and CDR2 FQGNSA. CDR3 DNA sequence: TGTGCCAGCAGCCGGGACAGGGTACCCGGGGAGCTGTTTTTT. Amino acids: CASSRDRVPGELFF.

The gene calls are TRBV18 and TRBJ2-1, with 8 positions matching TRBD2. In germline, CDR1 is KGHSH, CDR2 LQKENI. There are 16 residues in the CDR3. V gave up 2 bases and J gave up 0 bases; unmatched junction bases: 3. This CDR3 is CASSPWSGGSYNEQFF. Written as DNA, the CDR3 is TGTGCCAGCTCACCATGGAGCGGGGGCTCCTACAATGAGCAGTTCTTC.

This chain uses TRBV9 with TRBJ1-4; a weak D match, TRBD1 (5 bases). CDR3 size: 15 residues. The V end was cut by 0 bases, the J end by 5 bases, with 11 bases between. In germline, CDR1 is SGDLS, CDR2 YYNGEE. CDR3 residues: CASSVEGIGNEKLFF. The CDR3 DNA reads TGTGCCAGCAGCGTAGAGGGGATCGGAAATGAAAAACTGTTTTTT.

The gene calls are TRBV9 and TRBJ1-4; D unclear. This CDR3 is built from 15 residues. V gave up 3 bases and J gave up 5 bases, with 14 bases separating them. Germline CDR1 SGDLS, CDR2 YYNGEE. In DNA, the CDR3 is TGTGCCAGCAGCGACCCCAACGCACTAAATGAAAAACTGTTTTTT. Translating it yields CASSDPNALNEKLFF.

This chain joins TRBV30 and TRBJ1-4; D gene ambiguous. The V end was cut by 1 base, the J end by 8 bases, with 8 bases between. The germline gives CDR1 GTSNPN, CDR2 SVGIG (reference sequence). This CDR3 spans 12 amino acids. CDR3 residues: CAWSGGPEKLFF. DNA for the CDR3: TGTGCCTGGAGTGGAGGGCCAGAAAAACTGTTTTTT.

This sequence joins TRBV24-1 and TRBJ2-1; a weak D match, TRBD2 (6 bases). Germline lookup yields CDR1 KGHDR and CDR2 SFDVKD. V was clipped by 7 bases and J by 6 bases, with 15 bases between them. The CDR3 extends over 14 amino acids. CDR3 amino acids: CATSAPGTANEQFF. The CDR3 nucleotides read TGTGCCACCAGCGCCCCCGGGACTGCCAATGAGCAGTTCTTC.

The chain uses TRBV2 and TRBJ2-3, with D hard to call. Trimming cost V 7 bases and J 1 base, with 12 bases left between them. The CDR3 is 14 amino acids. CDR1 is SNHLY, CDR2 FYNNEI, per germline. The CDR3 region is CASTPEARTDTQYF. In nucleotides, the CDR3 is TGTGCCAGCACCCCCGAAGCTCGCACAGATACGCAGTATTTT. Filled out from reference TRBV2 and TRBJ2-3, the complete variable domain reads EPEVTQTPSHQVTQMGQEVILRCVPISNHLYFYWYRQILGQKVEFLVSFYNNEISEKSEIFDDQFSVERPDGSNFTLKIRSTKLEDSAMYFCASTPEARTDTQYFGPGTRLTVL.

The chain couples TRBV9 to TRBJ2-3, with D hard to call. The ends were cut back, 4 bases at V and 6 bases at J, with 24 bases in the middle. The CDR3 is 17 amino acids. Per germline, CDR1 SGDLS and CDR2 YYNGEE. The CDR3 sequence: CASSSLPRTTAADTQYF. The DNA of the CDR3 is TGTGCCAGCAGCTCACTTCCACGTACGACCGCGGCGGATACGCAGTATTTT.

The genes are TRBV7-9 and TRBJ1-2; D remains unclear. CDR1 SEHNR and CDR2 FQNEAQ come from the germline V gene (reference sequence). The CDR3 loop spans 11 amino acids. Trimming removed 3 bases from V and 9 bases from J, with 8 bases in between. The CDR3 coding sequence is TGTGCCAGCAGCTTGGCAGAAAGCTACACCTTC. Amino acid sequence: CASSLAESYTF.

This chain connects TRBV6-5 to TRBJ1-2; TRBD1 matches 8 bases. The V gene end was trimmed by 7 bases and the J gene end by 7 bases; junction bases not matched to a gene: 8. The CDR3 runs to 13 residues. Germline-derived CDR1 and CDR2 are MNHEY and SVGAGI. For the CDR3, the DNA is TGTGCCAGCATGACCGACAGGGGAGGTGGCTACACCTTC. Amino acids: CASMTDRGGGYTF.

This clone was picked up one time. CDR3 DNA: TGTGCCAGCTCACCCACAGATCACACCATCCGGCGTTCGCACTCTGGGGCCAACGTCCTGACTTTC. Its protein is CASSPTDHTIRRSHSGANVLTF. J is TRBJ2-6 and V is TRBV18; D is unresolved. In germline, CDR1 is KGHSH, CDR2 LQKENI. The germline V and J ends were trimmed by 3 bases and 0 bases, with 27 bases remaining between them. The CDR3 is made up of 22 amino acids.

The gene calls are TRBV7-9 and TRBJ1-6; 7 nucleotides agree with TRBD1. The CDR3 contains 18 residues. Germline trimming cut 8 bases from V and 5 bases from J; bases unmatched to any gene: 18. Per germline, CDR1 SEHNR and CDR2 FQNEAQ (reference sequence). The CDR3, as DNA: TGTGCCAGCGGACCGGAAATGGGGACAGCTATTAATAATTCACCCCTCCACTTT. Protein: CASGPEMGTAINNSPLHF.

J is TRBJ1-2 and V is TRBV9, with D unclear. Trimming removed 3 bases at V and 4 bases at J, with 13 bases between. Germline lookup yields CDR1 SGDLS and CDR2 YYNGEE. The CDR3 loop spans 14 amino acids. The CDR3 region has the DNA TGTGCCAGCAGCGGTCAGGTGAAAGGCTATGGCTACACCTTC. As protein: CASSGQVKGYGYTF.

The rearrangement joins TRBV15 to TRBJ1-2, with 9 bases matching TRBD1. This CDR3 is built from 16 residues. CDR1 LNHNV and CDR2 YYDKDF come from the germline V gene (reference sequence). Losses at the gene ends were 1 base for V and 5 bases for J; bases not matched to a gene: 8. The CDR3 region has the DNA TGTGCCACCAGCAGAGCCAGTCCCGGGACAGGGTATGGCTACACCTTC. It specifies CATSRASPGTGYGYTF.

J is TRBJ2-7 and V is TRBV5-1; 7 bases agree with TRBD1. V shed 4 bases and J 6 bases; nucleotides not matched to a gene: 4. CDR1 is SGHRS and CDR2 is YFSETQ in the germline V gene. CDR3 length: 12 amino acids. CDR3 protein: CASSPGTAEQYF. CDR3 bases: TGCGCCAGCAGCCCCGGGACAGCCGAGCAGTACTTC. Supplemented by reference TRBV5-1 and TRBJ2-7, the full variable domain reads KAGVTQTPRYLIKTRGQQVTLSCSPISGHRSVSWYQQTPGQGLQFLFEYFSETQRNKGNFPGRFSGRQFSNSRSEMNVSTLELGDSALYLCASSPGTAEQYFGPGTRLTVT.

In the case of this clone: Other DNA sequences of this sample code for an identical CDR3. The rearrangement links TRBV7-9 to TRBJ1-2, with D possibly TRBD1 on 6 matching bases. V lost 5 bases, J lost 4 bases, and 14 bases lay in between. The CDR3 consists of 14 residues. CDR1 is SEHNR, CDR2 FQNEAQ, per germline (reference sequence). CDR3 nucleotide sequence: TGTGCCAGCAGCCAACAGGGACCCTCCTATGGCTACACCTTC. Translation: CASSQQGPSYGYTF. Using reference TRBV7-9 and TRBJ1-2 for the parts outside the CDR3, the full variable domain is DTGVSQNPRHKITKRGQNVTFRCDPISEHNRLYWYRQTLGQGPEFLTYFQNEAQLEKSRLLSDRFSAERPKGSFSTLEIQRTEQGDSAMYLCASSQQGPSYGYTFGSGTRLTVV.

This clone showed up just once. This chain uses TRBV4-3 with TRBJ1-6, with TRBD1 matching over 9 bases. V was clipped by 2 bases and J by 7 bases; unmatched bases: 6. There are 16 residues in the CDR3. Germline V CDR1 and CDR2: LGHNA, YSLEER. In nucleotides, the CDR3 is TGCGCCAGCAGCCAACAGGACAGGGGTCGCAATTCACCCCTCCACTTT. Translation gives CASSQQDRGRNSPLHF.

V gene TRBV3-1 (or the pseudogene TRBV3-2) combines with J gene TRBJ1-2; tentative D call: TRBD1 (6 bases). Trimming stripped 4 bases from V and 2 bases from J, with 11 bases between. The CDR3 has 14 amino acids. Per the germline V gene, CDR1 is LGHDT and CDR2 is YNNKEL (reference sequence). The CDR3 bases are TGTGCCAGCAGCCCGGGACACTCAAACTATGGCTACACCTTC. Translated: CASSPGHSNYGYTF.

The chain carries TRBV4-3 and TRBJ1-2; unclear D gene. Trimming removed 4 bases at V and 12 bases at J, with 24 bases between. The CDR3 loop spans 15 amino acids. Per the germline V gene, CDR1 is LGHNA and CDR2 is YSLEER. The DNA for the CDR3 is TGCGCCAGCAGCCCCTCCCTCTCGGACCGGGGTGGGGACACCTTC. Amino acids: CASSPSLSDRGGDTF.

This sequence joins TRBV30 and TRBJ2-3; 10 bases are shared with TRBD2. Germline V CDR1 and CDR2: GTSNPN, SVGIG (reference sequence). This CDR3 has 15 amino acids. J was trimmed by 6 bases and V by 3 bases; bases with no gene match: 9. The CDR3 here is CAWSPLAGVKDTQYF. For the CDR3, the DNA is TGTGCCTGGAGCCCTCTAGCGGGGGTTAAGGATACGCAGTATTTT.

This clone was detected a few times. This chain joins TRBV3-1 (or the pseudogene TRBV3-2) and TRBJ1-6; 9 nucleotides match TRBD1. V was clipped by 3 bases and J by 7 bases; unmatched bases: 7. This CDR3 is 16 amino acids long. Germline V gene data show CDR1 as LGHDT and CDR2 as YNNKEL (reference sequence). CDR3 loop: CASSQPGTGTNSPLHF. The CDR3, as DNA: TGTGCCAGCAGCCAGCCCGGGACAGGGACAAATTCACCCCTCCACTTT.

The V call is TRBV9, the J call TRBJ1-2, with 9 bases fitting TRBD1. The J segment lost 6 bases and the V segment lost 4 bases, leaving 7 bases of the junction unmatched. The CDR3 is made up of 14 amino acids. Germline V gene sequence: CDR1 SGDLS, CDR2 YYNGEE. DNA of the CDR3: TGTGCCAGCAGCCTCACAGGGGGCGGAGATGGCTACACCTTC. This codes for CASSLTGGGDGYTF.

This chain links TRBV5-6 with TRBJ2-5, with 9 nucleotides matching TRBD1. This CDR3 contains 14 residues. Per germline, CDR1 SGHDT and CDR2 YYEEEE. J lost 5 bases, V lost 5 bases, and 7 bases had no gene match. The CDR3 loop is CASSYRGQRETQYF. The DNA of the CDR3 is TGTGCCAGCAGTTACAGGGGGCAGCGGGAGACCCAGTACTTC.